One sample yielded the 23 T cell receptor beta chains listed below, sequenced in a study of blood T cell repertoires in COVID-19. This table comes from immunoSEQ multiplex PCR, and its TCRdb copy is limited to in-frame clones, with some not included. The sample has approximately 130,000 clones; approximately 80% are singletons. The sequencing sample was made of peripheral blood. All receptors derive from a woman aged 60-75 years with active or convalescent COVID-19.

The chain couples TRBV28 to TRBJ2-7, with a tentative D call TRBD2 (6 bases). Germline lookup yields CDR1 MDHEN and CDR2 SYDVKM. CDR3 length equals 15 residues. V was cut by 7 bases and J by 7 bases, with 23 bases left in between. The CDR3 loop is CASIASPGAVGEQYF. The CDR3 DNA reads TGTGCCAGCATCGCCAGTCCGGGAGCGGTGGGTGAGCAGTACTTC.

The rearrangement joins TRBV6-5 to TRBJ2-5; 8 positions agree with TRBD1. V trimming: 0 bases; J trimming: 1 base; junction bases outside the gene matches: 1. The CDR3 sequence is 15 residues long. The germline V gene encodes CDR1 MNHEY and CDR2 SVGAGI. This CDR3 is CASSYSDRAQETQYF. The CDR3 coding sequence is TGTGCCAGCAGTTACTCGGACAGGGCCCAAGAGACCCAGTACTTC.

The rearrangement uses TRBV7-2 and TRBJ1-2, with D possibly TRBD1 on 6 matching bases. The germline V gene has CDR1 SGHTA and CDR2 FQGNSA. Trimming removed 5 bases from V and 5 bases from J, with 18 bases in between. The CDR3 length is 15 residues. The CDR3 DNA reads TGTGCCAGCAGCGCTAGGGGCCAGGGGCGATATGGCTACACCTTC. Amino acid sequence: CASSARGQGRYGYTF.

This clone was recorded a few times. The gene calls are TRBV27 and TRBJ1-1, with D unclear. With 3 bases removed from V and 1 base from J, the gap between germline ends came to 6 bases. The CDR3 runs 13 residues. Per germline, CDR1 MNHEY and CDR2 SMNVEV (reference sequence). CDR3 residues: CASSFRQNTEAFF. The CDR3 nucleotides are TGTGCCAGCAGTTTTAGACAGAACACTGAAGCTTTCTTT.

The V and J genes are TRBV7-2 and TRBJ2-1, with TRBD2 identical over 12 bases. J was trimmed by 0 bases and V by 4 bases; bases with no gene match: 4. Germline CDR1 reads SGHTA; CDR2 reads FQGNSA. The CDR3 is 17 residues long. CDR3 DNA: TGTGCCAGCAGCTCAGGACTAGCGGGGAGCTCCTACAATGAGCAGTTCTTC. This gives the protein CASSSGLAGSSYNEQFF.

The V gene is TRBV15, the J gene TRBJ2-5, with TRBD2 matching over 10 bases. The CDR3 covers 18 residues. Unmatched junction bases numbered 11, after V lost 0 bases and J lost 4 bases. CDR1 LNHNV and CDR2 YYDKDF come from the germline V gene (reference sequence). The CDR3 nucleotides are TGTGCCACCAGCAGAGATTTCCCAGCGGGAGGGAGAGGAGAGACCCAGTACTTC. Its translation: CATSRDFPAGGRGETQYF.

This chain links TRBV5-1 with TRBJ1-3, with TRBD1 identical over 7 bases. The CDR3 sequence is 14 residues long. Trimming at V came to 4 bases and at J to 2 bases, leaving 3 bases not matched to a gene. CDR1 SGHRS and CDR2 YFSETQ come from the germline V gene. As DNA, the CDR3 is TGCGCCAGCAGCGTGACAGGGACTGGAAACACCATATATTTT. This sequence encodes CASSVTGTGNTIYF.

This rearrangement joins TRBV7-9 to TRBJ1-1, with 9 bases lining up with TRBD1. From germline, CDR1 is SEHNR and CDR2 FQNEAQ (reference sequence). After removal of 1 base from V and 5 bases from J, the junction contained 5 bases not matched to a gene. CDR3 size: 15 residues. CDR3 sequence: CASSLGTGVQTEAFF. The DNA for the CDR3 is TGTGCCAGCAGCTTAGGGACAGGGGTGCAAACTGAAGCTTTCTTT.

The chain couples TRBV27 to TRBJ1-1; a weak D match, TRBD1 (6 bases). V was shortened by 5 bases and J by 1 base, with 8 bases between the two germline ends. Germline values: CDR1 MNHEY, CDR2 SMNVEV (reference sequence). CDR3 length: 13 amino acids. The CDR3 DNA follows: TGTGCCAGCAGTATACAGGGGAACACTGAAGCTTTCTTT. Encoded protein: CASSIQGNTEAFF.

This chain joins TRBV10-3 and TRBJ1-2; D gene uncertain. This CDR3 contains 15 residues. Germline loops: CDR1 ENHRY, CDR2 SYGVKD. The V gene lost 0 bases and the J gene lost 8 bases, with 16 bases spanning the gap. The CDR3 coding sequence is TGTGCCATCAGTGAGTCAGCCGACGGGAGCTCGGGCTACACCTTC. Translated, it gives CAISESADGSSGYTF.

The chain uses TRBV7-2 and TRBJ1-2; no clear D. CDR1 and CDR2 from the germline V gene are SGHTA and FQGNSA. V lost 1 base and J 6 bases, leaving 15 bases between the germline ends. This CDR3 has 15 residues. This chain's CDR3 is CASSLEVQAGNGYTF. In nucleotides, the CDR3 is TGTGCCAGCAGCTTAGAAGTGCAGGCAGGAAATGGCTACACCTTC.

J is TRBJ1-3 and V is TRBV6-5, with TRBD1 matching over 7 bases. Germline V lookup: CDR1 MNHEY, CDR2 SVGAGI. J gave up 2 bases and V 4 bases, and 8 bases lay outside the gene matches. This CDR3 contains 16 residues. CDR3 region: CASSSGSRGPGNTIYF. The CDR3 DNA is TGTGCCAGCAGTTCGGGAAGTAGGGGGCCTGGAAACACCATATATTTT.

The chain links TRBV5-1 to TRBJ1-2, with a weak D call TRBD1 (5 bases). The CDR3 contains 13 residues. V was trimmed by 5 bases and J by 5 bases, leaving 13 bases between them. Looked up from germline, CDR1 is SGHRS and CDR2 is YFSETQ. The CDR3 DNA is TGCGCCAGCAGTTATGACAGCGCTTATGGCTACACCTTC. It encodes CASSYDSAYGYTF.

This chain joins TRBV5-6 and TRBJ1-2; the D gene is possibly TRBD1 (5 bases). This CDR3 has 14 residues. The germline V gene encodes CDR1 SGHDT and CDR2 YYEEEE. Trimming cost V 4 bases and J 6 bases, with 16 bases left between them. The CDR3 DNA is TGTGCCAGCAGCCCCGGGCGGGGACGAGATGGCTACACCTTC. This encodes CASSPGRGRDGYTF. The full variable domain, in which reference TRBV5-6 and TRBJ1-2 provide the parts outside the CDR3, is DAGVTQSPTHLIKTRGQQVTLRCSPKSGHDTVSWYQQALGQGPQFIFQYYEEEERQRGNFPDRFSGHQFPNYSSELNVNALLLGDSALYLCASSPGRGRDGYTFGSGTRLTVV.

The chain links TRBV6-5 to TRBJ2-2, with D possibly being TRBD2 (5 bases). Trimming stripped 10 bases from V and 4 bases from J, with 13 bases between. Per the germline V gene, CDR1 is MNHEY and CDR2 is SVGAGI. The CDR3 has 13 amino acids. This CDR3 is CATGKFSTGELFF. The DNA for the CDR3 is TGTGCCACGGGAAAGTTTAGCACCGGGGAGCTGTTTTTT.

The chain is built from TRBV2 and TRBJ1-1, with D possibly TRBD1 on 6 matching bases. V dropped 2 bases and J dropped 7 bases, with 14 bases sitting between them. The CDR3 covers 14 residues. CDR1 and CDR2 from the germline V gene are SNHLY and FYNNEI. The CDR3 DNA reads TGTGCCAGCAGTGAAATAGGGGGAACAGGTGAAGCTTTCTTT. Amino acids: CASSEIGGTGEAFF. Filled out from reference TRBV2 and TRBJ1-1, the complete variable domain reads EPEVTQTPSHQVTQMGQEVILRCVPISNHLYFYWYRQILGQKVEFLVSFYNNEISEKSEIFDDQFSVERPDGSNFTLKIRSTKLEDSAMYFCASSEIGGTGEAFFGQGTRLTVV.

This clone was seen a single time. CDR3 sequence reads: CASSWGGVNYGYTF. The CDR3 nucleotides read TGTGCCAGCAGCTGGGGAGGGGTTAACTATGGCTACACCTTC. The chain uses TRBV11-2 and TRBJ1-2, with D possibly being TRBD1 (5 bases). The V gene lost 4 bases and the J gene lost 1 base, with 10 bases spanning the gap. The CDR3 is 14 amino acids. Per germline, CDR1 SGHAT and CDR2 FQNNGV. The variable domain in full, with the rest retrieved from reference TRBV11-2 and TRBJ1-2, is EAGVAQSPRYKIIEKRQSVAFWCNPISGHATLYWYQQILGQGPKLLIQFQNNGVVDDSQLPKDRFSAERLKGVDSTLKIQPAKLEDSAVYLCASSWGGVNYGYTFGSGTRLTVV.

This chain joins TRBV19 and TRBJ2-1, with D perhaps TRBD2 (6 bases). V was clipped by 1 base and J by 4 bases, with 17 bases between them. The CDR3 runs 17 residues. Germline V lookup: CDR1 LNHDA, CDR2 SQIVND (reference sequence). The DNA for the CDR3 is TGTGCCAGTAGTATAGGGTCGTTCGGCGGGGTATACAATGAGCAGTTCTTC. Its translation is CASSIGSFGGVYNEQFF.

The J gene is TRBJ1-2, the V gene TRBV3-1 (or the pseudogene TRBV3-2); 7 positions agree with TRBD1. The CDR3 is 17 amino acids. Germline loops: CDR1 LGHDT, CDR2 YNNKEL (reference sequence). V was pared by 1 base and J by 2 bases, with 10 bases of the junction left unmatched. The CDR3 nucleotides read TGTGCCAGCAGCCAAGCACAGGGGCGGTCTAGGAACTATGGCTACACCTTC. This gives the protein CASSQAQGRSRNYGYTF.

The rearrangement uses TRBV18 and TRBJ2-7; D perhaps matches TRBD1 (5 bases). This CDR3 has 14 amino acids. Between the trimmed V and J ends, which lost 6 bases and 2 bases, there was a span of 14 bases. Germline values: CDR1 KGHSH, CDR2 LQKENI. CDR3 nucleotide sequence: TGTGCCAGCTCCTTGATGACAGACACCTACGAGCAGTACTTC. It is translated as CASSLMTDTYEQYF.

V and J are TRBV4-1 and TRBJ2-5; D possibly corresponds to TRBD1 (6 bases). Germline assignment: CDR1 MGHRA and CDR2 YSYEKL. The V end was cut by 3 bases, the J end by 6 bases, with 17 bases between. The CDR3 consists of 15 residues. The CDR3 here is CASSQGTGYRKTQYF. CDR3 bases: TGCGCCAGCAGCCAGGGAACAGGGTATCGGAAGACCCAGTACTTC.

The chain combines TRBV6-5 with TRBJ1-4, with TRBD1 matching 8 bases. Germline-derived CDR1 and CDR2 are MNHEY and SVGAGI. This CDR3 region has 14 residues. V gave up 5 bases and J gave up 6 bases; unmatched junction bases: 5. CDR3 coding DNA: TGTGCCAGCAGTCGACAGGGGTGGGATGAAAAACTGTTTTTT. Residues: CASSRQGWDEKLFF.

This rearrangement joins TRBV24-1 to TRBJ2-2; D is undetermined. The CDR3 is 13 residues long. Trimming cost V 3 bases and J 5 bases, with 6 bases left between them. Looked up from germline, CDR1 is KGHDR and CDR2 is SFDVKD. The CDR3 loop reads CATSDIFTGELFF. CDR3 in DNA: TGTGCCACCAGTGATATCTTTACCGGGGAGCTGTTTTTT.